The 15 T cell receptor beta chains reported below all come from one sample, sequenced in a study of T cells in Graves' hyperthyroidism and ophthalmopathy. Amplification of TCR beta CDR3 regions used RNA as the template. Primed by the HTBI set, a first-round RT-PCR was run on the TCR CDR3. Via MiXCR, TCRdb re-called the multiplex PCR reads, giving one row per CDR3 protein. The sample holds 550,000 to 600,000 distinct CDR3 sequences; approximately 15% are singletons and the top ten take roughly 7.7%. The sample taken for sequencing was blood. The receptors were gathered from a woman aged 18-29 years with Graves' ophthalmopathy.

This clonotype turned up a few times. This clone may be a read error of a much larger clone one base away. This is likely a read error, given that the CDR3 carries no conserved phenylalanine or tryptophan at its end. V gene TRBV18 combines with J gene TRBJ2-7; either TRBD1 or TRBD2 may supply D (5 bases each). This CDR3 is 15 amino acids long. V lost 1 base and J 2 bases, leaving 12 bases between the germline ends. CDR1 KGHSH and CDR2 LQKENI come from the germline V gene. The CDR3 nucleotides read TGTGCCAGCTCACCACGATGGGACCGTACCTACGAGCAGTACCTC. This sequence encodes CASSPRWDRTYEQYL.

This sequence joins TRBV9 and TRBJ2-1, with 8 bases identical to TRBD1. CDR3 size: 16 residues. V shed 0 bases and J 7 bases; nucleotides not matched to a gene: 9. CDR1 is SGDLS and CDR2 is YYNGEE in the germline V gene. CDR3 coding DNA: TGTGCCAGCAGCGTAGACCCCTCGGACAGGGCAAATGAGCAGTTCTTC. Translation: CASSVDPSDRANEQFF.

This clonotype was observed at least ten times. This chain joins TRBV30 and TRBJ2-1; D ambiguous. Germline V gene sequence: CDR1 GTSNPN, CDR2 SVGIG (reference sequence). The CDR3 totals 13 residues. V lost 6 bases and J lost 9, with 18 bases in between. The CDR3 protein is CACHPRLHSEQFF. The CDR3, as DNA: TGTGCCTGTCACCCAAGACTCCACAGTGAGCAGTTCTTC.

This chain links TRBV4-2 with TRBJ2-3; either TRBD1 or TRBD2 may supply D (5 bases each). V was cut by 4 bases and J by 2 bases, with 13 bases left in between. The CDR3 runs 15 residues. Germline-derived CDR1 and CDR2 are LGHNA and YNFKEQ. CDR3 sequence (DNA): TGTGCCAGCAGCCCGACCAGAGGGGCCACAGATACGCAGTATTTT. Protein sequence: CASSPTRGATDTQYF.

This clonotype was counted many times. The chain couples TRBV12-3 or TRBV12-4 to TRBJ1-5; possible D gene TRBD1, 5 bases. CDR3 length equals 16 residues. Trimming took 1 base from V and 9 from J, leaving 19 bases between them. CDR3 residues: CASSLDVRDLGRPQHF. The CDR3 DNA is TGTGCCAGCAGTTTAGATGTTCGGGACTTAGGTCGGCCCCAGCATTTT.

The rearrangement links TRBV6-2 or TRBV6-3 to TRBJ2-1; a weak D match, TRBD1 (7 bases). V gave up 2 bases and J gave up 4 bases, with 18 bases separating them. The CDR3 covers 17 residues. The V gene's germline CDR1 is MNHEY and CDR2 SVGEGT. The CDR3 loop is CASSYEGGGMGYNEQFF. The CDR3 nucleotides read TGTGCCAGCAGTTACGAAGGGGGCGGGATGGGGTACAATGAGCAGTTCTTC.

The CDR3 DNA reads TGTGCCAGCAGTTCCCTCGTGCGTGTGTCCCGGGACAGGGCGGACTATGGCTACACCTTC. Encoded protein: CASSSLVRVSRDRADYGYTF. This chain joins TRBV12-3 or TRBV12-4 and TRBJ1-2; 9 nucleotides line up with TRBD1. This CDR3 is built from 20 residues. Trimming removed 4 bases from V and 3 bases from J; junction bases left unmatched: 21.

The rearrangement joins TRBV11-1 to TRBJ2-7; 9 bases are shared with TRBD2. This CDR3 contains 12 residues. The V gene's germline CDR1 is SGHAT and CDR2 FQDESV (reference sequence). The ends lost 5 bases at V and 11 bases at J; junction bases unmatched: 7. The CDR3 loop reads CASSPGTSKEYF. CDR3 bases: TGTGCCAGCAGCCCCGGGACTAGCAAGGAGTACTTC.

This clonotype was observed many times. The CDR3 loop reads CASSLRPLETTGELFF. CDR3 nucleotide sequence: TGTGCCAGCAGCTTACGTCCCCTGGAGACCACCGGGGAGCTGTTTTTT. The chain couples TRBV7-3 to TRBJ2-2; D remains unclear. Germline values: CDR1 SGHTA, CDR2 FQGTGA. V gave up 2 bases and J gave up 4 bases, with 14 bases separating them. This CDR3 region has 16 residues.

The chain employs TRBV19 and TRBJ1-1; perhaps TRBD1 as D (6 bases). The CDR3 is made up of 14 amino acids. The V gene lost 1 base and the J gene lost 10 bases, with 16 bases spanning the gap. Per germline, CDR1 LNHDA and CDR2 SQIVND (reference sequence). Here the CDR3 reads CASSIVRGVDGAFF. Here the CDR3 DNA reads TGTGCCAGTAGTATAGTGAGGGGGGTGGACGGAGCTTTCTTT.

Many counts were recorded for this clonotype. The rearrangement uses TRBV5-1 and TRBJ1-1, with no clear D. CDR1 SGHRS and CDR2 YFSETQ come from the germline V gene. Trimming stripped 2 bases from V and 0 bases from J, with 11 bases between. The CDR3 length is 15 residues. The CDR3 DNA reads TGCGCCAGCAGCTTTGACATTTCAATGAACACTGAAGCTTTCTTT. Translation gives CASSFDISMNTEAFF.

CDR3: CASSPGGGGINEQFF. CDR3 in DNA: TGTGCCAGCAGCCCCGGGGGAGGGGGGATCAATGAGCAGTTCTTC. This chain uses TRBV4-2 with TRBJ2-1, with a possible D match to TRBD2 (7 bases). The CDR3 has 15 amino acids. Germline CDR1 reads LGHNA; CDR2 reads YNFKEQ. The germline V and J ends were trimmed by 4 bases and 6 bases, with 16 bases remaining between them.

This clonotype was seen a few times. The chain carries TRBV15 and TRBJ1-1; no clear D gene. CDR1 and CDR2 from the germline V gene are LNHNV and YYDKDF (reference sequence). This CDR3 region has 14 residues. The V end was cut by 4 bases, the J end by 0 bases, with 9 bases between. CDR3 sequence reads: CATSTGFMNTEAFF. CDR3 DNA: TGTGCCACCAGCACTGGGTTCATGAACACTGAAGCTTTCTTT.

This chain joins TRBV28 and TRBJ2-1; 10 bases align to TRBD1. The J segment lost 7 bases and the V segment lost 6 bases, leaving 3 bases of the junction unmatched. The CDR3 has 13 amino acids. From germline, CDR1 is MDHEN and CDR2 SYDVKM. The CDR3 loop is CASRTGGWNEQFF. Here the CDR3 DNA reads TGTGCCAGCAGGACAGGGGGCTGGAATGAGCAGTTCTTC.

This clonotype was seen ten or more times. The V call is TRBV10-3, the J call TRBJ2-3; TRBD2 matches 12 bases. The J segment lost 5 bases and the V segment lost 10 bases, leaving 16 bases of the junction unmatched. This CDR3 spans 17 amino acids. CDR1 ENHRY and CDR2 SYGVKD come from the germline V gene. Written as DNA, the CDR3 is TGTGCCACCCAAGGAGGGACGACTAGCGGGAGACTAGATACGCAGTATTTT. It codes for CATQGGTTSGRLDTQYF.